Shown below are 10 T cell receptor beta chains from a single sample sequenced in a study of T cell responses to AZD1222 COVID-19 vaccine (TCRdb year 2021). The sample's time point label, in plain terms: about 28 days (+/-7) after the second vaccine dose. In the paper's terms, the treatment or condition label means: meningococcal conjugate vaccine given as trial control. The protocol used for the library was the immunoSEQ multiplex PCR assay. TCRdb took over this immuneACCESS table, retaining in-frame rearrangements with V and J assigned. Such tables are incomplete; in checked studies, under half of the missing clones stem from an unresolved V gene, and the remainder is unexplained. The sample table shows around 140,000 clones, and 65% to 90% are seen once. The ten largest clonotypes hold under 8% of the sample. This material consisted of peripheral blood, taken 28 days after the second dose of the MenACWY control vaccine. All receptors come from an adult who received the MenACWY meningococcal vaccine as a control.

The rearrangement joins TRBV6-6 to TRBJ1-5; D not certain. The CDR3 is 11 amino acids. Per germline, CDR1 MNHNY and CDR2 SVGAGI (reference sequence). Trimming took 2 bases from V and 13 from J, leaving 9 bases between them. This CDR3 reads CASSYAARQHF. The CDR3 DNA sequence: TGTGCCAGCAGTTACGCTGCTCGGCAGCATTTT.

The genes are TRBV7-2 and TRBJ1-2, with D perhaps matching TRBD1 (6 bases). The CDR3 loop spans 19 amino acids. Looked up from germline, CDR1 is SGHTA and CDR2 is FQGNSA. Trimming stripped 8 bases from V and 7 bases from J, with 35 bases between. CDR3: CASLEVQFHRAGAHSGYTF. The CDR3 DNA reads TGTGCCAGCCTCGAAGTCCAGTTTCACAGGGCAGGGGCTCACTCTGGCTACACCTTC.

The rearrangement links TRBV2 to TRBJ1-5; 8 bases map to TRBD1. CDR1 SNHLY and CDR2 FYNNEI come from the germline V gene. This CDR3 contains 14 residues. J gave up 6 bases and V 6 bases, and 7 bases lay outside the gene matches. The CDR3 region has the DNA TGTGCCAGCAGGACAGGGGTATTGAGTCAGCCCCAGCATTTT. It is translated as CASRTGVLSQPQHF.

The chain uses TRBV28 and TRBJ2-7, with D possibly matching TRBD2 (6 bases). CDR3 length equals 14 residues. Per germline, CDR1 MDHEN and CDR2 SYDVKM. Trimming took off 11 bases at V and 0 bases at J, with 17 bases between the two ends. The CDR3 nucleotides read TGTGCCTCCCGTGGGGGGTCCAGCTCCTACGAGCAGTACGTC. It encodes CASRGGSSSYEQYV.

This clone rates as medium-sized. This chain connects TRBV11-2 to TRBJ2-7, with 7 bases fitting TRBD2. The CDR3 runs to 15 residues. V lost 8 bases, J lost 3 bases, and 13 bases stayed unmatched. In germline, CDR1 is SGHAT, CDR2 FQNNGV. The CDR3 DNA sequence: TGTGCCAGCCTAAAAGAGGCTAGCGGCAACTACGAGCAGTACTTC. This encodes CASLKEASGNYEQYF.

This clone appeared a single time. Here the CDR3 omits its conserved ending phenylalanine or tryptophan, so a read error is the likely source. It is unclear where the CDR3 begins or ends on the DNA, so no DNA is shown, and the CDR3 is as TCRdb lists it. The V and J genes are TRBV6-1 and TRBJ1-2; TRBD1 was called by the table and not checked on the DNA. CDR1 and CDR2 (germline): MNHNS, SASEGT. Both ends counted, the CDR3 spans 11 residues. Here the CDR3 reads CASSEVGGVWL.

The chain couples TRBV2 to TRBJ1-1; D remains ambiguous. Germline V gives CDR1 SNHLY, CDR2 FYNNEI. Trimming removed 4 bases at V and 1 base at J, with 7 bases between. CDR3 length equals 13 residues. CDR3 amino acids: CASSGNTNTEAFF. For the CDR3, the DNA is TGTGCCAGCAGTGGGAATACGAACACTGAAGCTTTCTTT.

Here the CDR3 DNA reads TGTGCCAGCAGCCGCCCGGGTCGGGATATAGGGGAGCTGTTTTTT. This translates into CASSRPGRDIGELFF. The chain links TRBV7-6 to TRBJ2-2; D perhaps matches TRBD2 (5 bases). Germline lookup yields CDR1 SGHVS and CDR2 FNYEAQ. There are 15 residues in the CDR3. The V end was cut by 5 bases, the J end by 8 bases, with 18 bases between.

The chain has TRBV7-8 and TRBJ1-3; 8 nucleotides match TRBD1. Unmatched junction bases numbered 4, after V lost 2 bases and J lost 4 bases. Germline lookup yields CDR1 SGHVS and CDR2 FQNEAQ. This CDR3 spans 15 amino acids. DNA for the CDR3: TGTGCCAGCAGCTTATCAGGGACAGGAGGAAACACCATATATTTT. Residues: CASSLSGTGGNTIYF. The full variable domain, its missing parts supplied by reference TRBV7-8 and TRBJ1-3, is GAGVSQSPRYKVAKRGQDVALRCDPISGHVSLFWYQQALGQGPEFLTYFQNEAQLDKSGLPSDRFFAERPEGSVSTLKIQRTQQEDSAVYLCASSLSGTGGNTIYFGEGSWLTVV.

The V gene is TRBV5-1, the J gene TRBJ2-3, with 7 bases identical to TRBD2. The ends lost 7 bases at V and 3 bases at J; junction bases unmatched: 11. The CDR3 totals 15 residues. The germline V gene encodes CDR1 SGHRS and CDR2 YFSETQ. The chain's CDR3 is CASQTSPLGTDTQYF. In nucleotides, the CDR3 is TGCGCCAGCCAGACTAGCCCGTTGGGGACAGATACGCAGTATTTT.